The rows below give T cell receptor beta chains drawn from one sample of a study of OX40 agonist ivuxolimab in advanced cancers. Some clones are missing from TCRdb's copy, which holds only in-frame ones; the method was immunoSEQ multiplex PCR. The table records tens of thousands of clones, 75% to 90% of them present only once. Sequencing was performed on CD4+ or CD8+ T cells sorted from blood, taken in a trial of the OX40 agonist ivuxolimab. The source of these receptors is an adult with an advanced solid tumor such as melanoma, head and neck, liver or kidney cancer. CDR3s include the opening cysteine and the closing phenylalanine or tryptophan. Each record gives: clone size, D gene, CDR3 length, J gene, V gene, CDR3 protein, CDR3 DNA. The D gene is left open where the match is weak. Size values are once, few and many counts, or a class for expanded clones, and some rows have none.

.,.,14,TRBJ2-1,TRBV18,CASSPPSRQDEQFF,TGTGCCAGCTCACCACCGAGTCGGCAAGATGAGCAGTTCTTC
few,.,14,TRBJ2-1,TRBV5-1,CASSLGAGRNEQFF,TGCGCCAGCAGCTTGGGGGCAGGGCGAAATGAGCAGTTCTTC
.,TRBD1,13,TRBJ1-5,TRBV13,CASSPRQGQPQHF,TGTGCCAGCAGCCCCCGACAGGGACAGCCCCAGCATTTT
.,.,13,TRBJ1-1,TRBV15,CATSRDLNTEAFF,TGTGCCACCAGCAGGGACCTAAACACTGAAGCTTTCTTT
.,TRBD1,14,TRBJ1-4,TRBV7-2,CASSLRGLSEKLFF,TGTGCCAGCAGCTTAAGGGGGCTAAGTGAAAAACTGTTTTTT
.,TRBD1,13,TRBJ2-7,TRBV6-5,CASATGGRYEQYF,TGTGCCAGCGCGACAGGGGGAAGATACGAACAGTACTTC
.,TRBD2,16,TRBJ2-1,TRBV9,CASSTVAGGSYNEQFF,TGTGCCAGCAGCACCGTAGCGGGGGGCTCCTACAATGAGCAGTTCTTC
few,.,10,TRBJ2-7,TRBV27,CASSFVGQYF,TGTGCCAGCAGTTTTGTCGGGCAGTACTTC
.,TRBD1,15,TRBJ1-5,TRBV19,CASSRQGLSNQPQHF,TGTGCCAGTAGCAGACAGGGACTTAGCAATCAGCCCCAGCATTTT
.,TRBD1,13,TRBJ2-5,TRBV27,CASKRDRGETQYF,TGTGCCAGCAAAAGAGACAGGGGCGAGACCCAGTACTTC
.,TRBD1,15,TRBJ1-5,TRBV7-2,CASSTYRGGNQPQHF,TGTGCCAGCAGCACCTACAGGGGCGGCAATCAGCCCCAGCATTTT
.,.,16,TRBJ1-5,TRBV19,CASRNRDTTGNQPQHF,TGTGCCAGTAGGAACCGGGACACGACCGGCAATCAGCCCCAGCATTTT
.,TRBD1,15,TRBJ2-3,TRBV6-5,CASSSPTGLTDTQYF,TGTGCCAGCAGTTCCCCGACAGGGCTCACAGATACGCAGTATTTT
.,.,16,TRBJ2-6,TRBV4-2,CASSQSTDSGANVLTF,TGTGCCAGCAGCCAATCAACAGATTCTGGGGCCAACGTCCTGACTTTC
.,.,17,TRBJ1-5,TRBV14,CASSQDTTNSGDQPQHF,TGTGCCAGCAGCCAAGATACCACGAACAGTGGGGATCAGCCCCAGCATTTT
.,.,12,TRBJ2-1,TRBV15,CATSRGAGPQFF,TGTGCCACCAGCAGAGGGGCCGGGCCGCAGTTCTTC
.,.,15,TRBJ2-1,TRBV6-6,CASSYAAGGNNEQFF,TGTGCCAGCAGTTACGCCGCCGGGGGAAACAATGAGCAGTTCTTC
few,.,12,TRBJ2-3,TRBV7-2,CASSPNTDTQYF,TGTGCCAGCAGCCCGAACACAGATACGCAGTATTTT